This TCR beta chain is drawn from a study of T cell changes during pregnancy in multiple sclerosis. Germline loops: CDR1 MDHEN, CDR2 SYDVKM. V was pared by 5 bases and J by 4 bases, with 8 bases between. The CDR3 runs 13 residues. The assay was immunoSEQ multiplex PCR, and TCRdb's table has in-frame clones only and misses some. Of several thousand clones listed, roughly 87% were seen once; the top ten hold approximately 10%. This receptor was obtained from a female donor in good health, enrolled as a control in a pregnancy study. The source material was CD8+ T cells from peripheral blood mononuclear cells, sampled in the first trimester of pregnancy. The J gene is TRBJ2-2, the V gene TRBV28; no clear D. CDR3 protein: CASSGMSTGELFF. CDR3 DNA sequence: TGTGCCAGCAGTGGTATGAGCACCGGGGAGCTGTTTTTT.